This record covers a single T cell receptor (beta chain). Its antigen is still unknown. The CDR3 sequence is 20 residues long. Between the trimmed V and J ends, which lost 6 bases and 0 bases, there was a span of 27 bases. The data originate from a study of T cells after yellow fever vaccination. TCR cDNA was made by 5'RACE template switching, adding a universal primer site and UMIs. TCRdb re-analysed the 5' RACE reads in MiXCR, keeping a single row per CDR3 protein. The data hold roughly 310,000 distinct CDR3 sequences, with about 9.5% observed a single time. Study observations and caveats: A small share of clonotypes appeared in both CD4 and CD8 compartments. Abundant clonotypes from the bulk population could have been carried over as contaminants into FACS-sorted repertoires.

This clonotype originated in a man aged 18 to 29 who received the YFV17D yellow fever vaccine. The source material was PBMCs, sampled on the day of the first yellow fever vaccination. V is TRBV12-3 or TRBV12-4 and J is TRBJ2-1; the D gene is possibly TRBD2 (6 bases). The CDR3 sequence is CASSRRSWIPQEGSYNEQFF. CDR3 sequence (DNA): TGTGCCAGCAGCCGGAGGAGTTGGATACCCCAGGAGGGCTCCTACAATGAGCAGTTCTTC.